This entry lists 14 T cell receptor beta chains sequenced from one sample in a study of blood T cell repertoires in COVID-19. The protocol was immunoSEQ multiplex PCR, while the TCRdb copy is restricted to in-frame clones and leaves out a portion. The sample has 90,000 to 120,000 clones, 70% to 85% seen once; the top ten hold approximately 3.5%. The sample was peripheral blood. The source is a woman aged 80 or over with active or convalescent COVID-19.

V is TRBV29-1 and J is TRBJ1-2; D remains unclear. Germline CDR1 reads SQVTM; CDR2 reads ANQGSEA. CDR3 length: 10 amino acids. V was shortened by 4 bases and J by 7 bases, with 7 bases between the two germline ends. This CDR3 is CSVVAVGYTF. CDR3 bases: TGCAGCGTTGTCGCGGTTGGCTACACCTTC.

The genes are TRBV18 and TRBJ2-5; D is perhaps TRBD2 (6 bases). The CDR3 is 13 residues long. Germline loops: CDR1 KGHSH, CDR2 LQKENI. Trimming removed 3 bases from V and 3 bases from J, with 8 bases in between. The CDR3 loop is CASSPGGKETQYF. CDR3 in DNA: TGTGCCAGCTCACCGGGAGGAAAAGAGACCCAGTACTTC.

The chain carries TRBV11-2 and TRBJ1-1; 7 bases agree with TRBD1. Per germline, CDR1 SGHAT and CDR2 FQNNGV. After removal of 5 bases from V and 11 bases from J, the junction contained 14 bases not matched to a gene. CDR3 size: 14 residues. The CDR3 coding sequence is TGTGCCAGCAGCCCCAGTTTAGGGGGCATGGGGGCTTTCTTT. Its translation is CASSPSLGGMGAFF.

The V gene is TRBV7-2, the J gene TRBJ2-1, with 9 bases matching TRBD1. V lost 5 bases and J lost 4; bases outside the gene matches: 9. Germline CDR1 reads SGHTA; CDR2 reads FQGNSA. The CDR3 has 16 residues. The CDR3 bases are TGTGCCAGCAGCCCAGGGACAGGGCTAATATACAATGAGCAGTTCTTC. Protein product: CASSPGTGLIYNEQFF.

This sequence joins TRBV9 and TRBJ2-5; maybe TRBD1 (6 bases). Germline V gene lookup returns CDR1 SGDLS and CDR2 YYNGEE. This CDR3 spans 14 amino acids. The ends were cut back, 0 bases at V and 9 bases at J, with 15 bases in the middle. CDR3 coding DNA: TGTGCCAGCAGCGTAGGAGGGGGACCTGAGGCCCAGTACTTC. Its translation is CASSVGGGPEAQYF.

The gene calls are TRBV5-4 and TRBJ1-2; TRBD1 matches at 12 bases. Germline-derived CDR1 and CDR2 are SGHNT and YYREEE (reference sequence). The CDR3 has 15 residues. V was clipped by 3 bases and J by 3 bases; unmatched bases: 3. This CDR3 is CASSSGTGGYYGYTF. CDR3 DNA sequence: TGTGCCAGCAGCTCTGGGACAGGGGGCTACTATGGCTACACCTTC.

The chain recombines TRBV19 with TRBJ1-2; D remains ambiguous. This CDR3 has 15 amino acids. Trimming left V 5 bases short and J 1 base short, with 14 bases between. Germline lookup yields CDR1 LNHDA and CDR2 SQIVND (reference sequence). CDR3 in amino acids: CASSGERWGNYGYTF. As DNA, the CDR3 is TGTGCCAGTAGTGGAGAGCGGTGGGGTAACTATGGCTACACCTTC.

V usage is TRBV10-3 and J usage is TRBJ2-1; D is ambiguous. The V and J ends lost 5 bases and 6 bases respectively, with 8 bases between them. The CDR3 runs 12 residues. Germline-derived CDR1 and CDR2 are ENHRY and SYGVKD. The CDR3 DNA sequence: TGTGCCATCAGTCCGCTTAGCAATGAGCAGTTCTTC. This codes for CAISPLSNEQFF.

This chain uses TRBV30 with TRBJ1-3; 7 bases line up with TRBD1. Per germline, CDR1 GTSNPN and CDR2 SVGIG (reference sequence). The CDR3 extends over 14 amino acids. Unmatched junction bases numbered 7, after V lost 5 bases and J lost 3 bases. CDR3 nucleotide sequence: TGTGCCTGGTGGCGGACAGGAATTGGAAACACCATATATTTT. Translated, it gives CAWWRTGIGNTIYF.

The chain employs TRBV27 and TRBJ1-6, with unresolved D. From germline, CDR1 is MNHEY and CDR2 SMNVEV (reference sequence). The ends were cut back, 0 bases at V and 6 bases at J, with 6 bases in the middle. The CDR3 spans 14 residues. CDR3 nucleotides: TGTGCCAGCAGTTTATCGAGGCCTAATTCACCCCTCCACTTT. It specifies CASSLSRPNSPLHF.

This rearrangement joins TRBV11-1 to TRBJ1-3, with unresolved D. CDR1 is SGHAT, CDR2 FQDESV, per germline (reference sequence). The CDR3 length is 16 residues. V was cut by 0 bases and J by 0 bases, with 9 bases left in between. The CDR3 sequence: CASSLAGGRSGNTIYF. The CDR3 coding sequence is TGTGCCAGCAGCTTAGCCGGCGGCCGCTCTGGAAACACCATATATTTT. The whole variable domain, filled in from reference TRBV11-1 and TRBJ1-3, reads EAEVAQSPRYKITEKSQAVAFWCDPISGHATLYWYRQILGQGPELLVQFQDESVVDDSQLPKDRFSAERLKGVDSTLKIQPAELGDSAMYLCASSLAGGRSGNTIYFGEGSWLTVV.

The chain's CDR3 is CASSRDVGGWGGQPQHF. DNA for the CDR3: TGTGCCAGCAGTCGTGACGTGGGTGGTTGGGGCGGTCAGCCCCAGCATTTT. The J gene is TRBJ1-5, the V gene TRBV2; D may be TRBD1 (5 bases). V gave up 5 bases and J gave up 6 bases, with 23 bases separating them. Germline V CDR1 and CDR2: SNHLY, FYNNEI. This CDR3 has 17 amino acids.

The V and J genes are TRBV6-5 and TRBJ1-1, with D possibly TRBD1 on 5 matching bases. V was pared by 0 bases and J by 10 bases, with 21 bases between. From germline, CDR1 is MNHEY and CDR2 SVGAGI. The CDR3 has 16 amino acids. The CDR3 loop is CASSYSRGSGLERAFF. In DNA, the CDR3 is TGTGCCAGCAGTTACTCTCGGGGGTCAGGCCTGGAGAGAGCTTTCTTT.

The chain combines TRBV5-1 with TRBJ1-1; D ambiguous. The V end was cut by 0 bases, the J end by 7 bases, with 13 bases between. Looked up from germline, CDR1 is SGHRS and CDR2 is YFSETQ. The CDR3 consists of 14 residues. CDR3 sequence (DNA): TGCGCCAGCAGCTTGGTTGGGGAGCCAATTGAAGCTTTCTTT. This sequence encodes CASSLVGEPIEAFF.